This T cell receptor (beta chain) was obtained from a study of CD8+ T cells in alopecia areata. This clone was counted at least ten times. Germline trimming cut 7 bases from V and 4 bases from J; bases unmatched to any gene: 7. The CDR3 sequence is 14 residues long. cDNA reverse transcribed from extracted RNA served as the sequencing template. TCRdb keeps only in-frame clones here, not all; method: immunoSEQ multiplex PCR. The table shows some 190,000 clones, with around 66% occurring only once. Documented treatment: oral pan-JAK inhibitor, 5-10 mg twice daily. The sample was CD4+ T cells sorted from blood, taken at approximately week 42, from a patient treated with tofacitinib. The sequence derives from a human donor with alopecia areata. The chain is built from TRBV23-1 and TRBJ1-3; 7 bases are a match to TRBD1. TRBV23-1 is labeled an ORF, and its function is uncertain. CDR3 region: CASNNRGSGNTIYF. Here the CDR3 DNA reads TGCGCCAGCAACAACAGGGGTAGCGGAAACACCATATATTTT.